This is a list of T cell receptor beta chains from one sample in a study of shared clonotypes between healthy human individuals. Produced via immunoSEQ multiplex PCR; TCRdb's table is partial and in-frame only. The sample yields roughly 1,800,000 clones, approximately 95% seen once. The sequencing input was naive CD8+ T cells sorted from blood. The receptors were sampled from a man between 18 and 35 years old in good health. CDR3s include the opening cysteine and the closing phenylalanine or tryptophan. A D gene is named only where the DNA matches it firmly. Clone size appears in some rows only: once, few, many, or a class for an expanded clone.

D	size	V	length	J	DNA	CDR3
.	.	TRBV10-2	14	TRBJ2-1	TGCGCCACCAGCTCAGCAGGGTTTTTGAATGAGCAGTTCTTC	CATSSAGFLNEQFF
.	.	TRBV11-2	11	TRBJ2-1	TGTGCCAGCAGGTTTTACGATGAGCAGTTCTTC	CASRFYDEQFF
.	few	TRBV11-2	15	TRBJ1-1	TGTGCCAGCAGCTTAGAGCTGTTCATGAACACTGAAGCTTTCTTT	CASSLELFMNTEAFF
.	.	TRBV7-9	15	TRBJ2-7	TGTGCCAGCAGCCCCCCCGGATCCATCTCCTACGAGCAGTACTTC	CASSPPGSISYEQYF
.	.	TRBV2	12	TRBJ2-1	TGTGCCAGCAGTGAAAGGGCAGATGAGCAGTTCTTC	CASSERADEQFF
.	few	TRBV6-6	12	TRBJ1-2	TGTGCCAGCAGCCTGGGCCGGTCGGGCTACACCTTC	CASSLGRSGYTF
TRBD1	.	TRBV30	13	TRBJ1-2	TGTGCCTGGACCTGGACAGGGGGATATGGCTACACCTTC	CAWTWTGGYGYTF
TRBD1	.	TRBV27	17	TRBJ1-6	TGTGCCAGCAGTTCCCCCGGGACAGGGGGTTTTAATTCACCCCTCCACTTT	CASSSPGTGGFNSPLHF
TRBD2	.	TRBV9	15	TRBJ2-3	TGTGCCAGCAGCGTAGCAGGGACTAGCGGGGATACGCAGTATTTT	CASSVAGTSGDTQYF
.	once	TRBV10-1	13	TRBJ1-5	TGCGCCAGCAGTGAAGGGGGCAATCAGCCCCAGCATTTT	CASSEGGNQPQHF
TRBD2	.	TRBV7-9	15	TRBJ2-1	TGTGCCAGCAGCTTAGGTGGCGGGAGTTTGGATGAGCAGTTCTTC	CASSLGGGSLDEQFF
.	.	TRBV5-6	17	TRBJ2-1	TGTGCCAGCAGCAATCCTATGATTGCAGGGTCCTACAATGAGCAGTTCTTC	CASSNPMIAGSYNEQFF
TRBD1	.	TRBV5-4	15	TRBJ1-4	TGTGCCAGCAGCTCCTCACAGGGGGCTAACGAAAAACTGTTTTTT	CASSSSQGANEKLFF
.	.	TRBV28	13	TRBJ2-2	TGTGCCAGCCATACAGAGACTTCCGGGGAGCTGTTTTTT	CASHTETSGELFF
.	.	TRBV10-2	17	TRBJ2-3	TGCGCCAGCAGTGAGGTTCGGGGGGCGGAGGGGACAGATACGCAGTATTTT	CASSEVRGAEGTDTQYF
.	.	TRBV6-1	13	TRBJ1-5	TGTGCCAGCAGTGACGAGGGATTTTGGGCCTTGGATTTT	CASSDEGFWALDF
.	.	TRBV5-4	14	TRBJ2-7	TGTGCCAGCAGTGGGGACTCCAACTCCTACGAGCAGTACTTC	CASSGDSNSYEQYF
.	.	TRBV10-2	13	TRBJ1-1	TGCGCCAGCAGTGAGGATCACAACACTGAAGCTTTCTTT	CASSEDHNTEAFF
.	.	TRBV2	14	TRBJ2-3	TGTGCCAGCAGTAATGGAGGAAGCACAGATACGCAGTATTTT	CASSNGGSTDTQYF
TRBD2	.	TRBV9	15	TRBJ2-7	TGTGCCAGCAGCCCCCGACTAGCGGGAGCCCACGAGCAGTACTTC	CASSPRLAGAHEQYF
TRBD1	.	TRBV4-1	15	TRBJ2-2	TGCGCCAGCAGCCCACAGGGGTCTCACACCGGGGAGCTGTTTTTT	CASSPQGSHTGELFF
TRBD2	.	TRBV30	14	TRBJ2-7	TGTGCCTGGAGTGTACAGCGGGAGTCCTACGAGCAGTACTTC	CAWSVQRESYEQYF
.	.	TRBV6-5	11	TRBJ2-7	TGTGCCAGCAGATTCAACTACGAGCAGTACTTC	CASRFNYEQYF
.	.	TRBV4-1	12	TRBJ1-4	TGCGCCAGCAGCCATACTAACGAAAAACTGTTTTTT	CASSHTNEKLFF
.	.	TRBV11-2	15	TRBJ1-2	TGTGCCAGCAGCCCAACGCAGGGAAGGGCCGCTGGCTACACCTTC	CASSPTQGRAAGYTF
.	.	TRBV6-5	15	TRBJ2-3	TGTGCCAGCAGTTACTCGATCGACGCCAGAGATACGCAGTATTTT	CASSYSIDARDTQYF
.	.	TRBV30	13	TRBJ2-5	TGTGCCGTCGGGGAGGTAATCCAAGAGACCCAGTACTTC	CAVGEVIQETQYF
TRBD2	.	TRBV10-2	15	TRBJ2-1	TGCGCCAGCAAGGATTTAGCGGGAGGGCCGAATGAGCAGTTCTTC	CASKDLAGGPNEQFF
.	.	TRBV30	14	TRBJ2-7	TGTGCCTGGAGTGTATACAGGTTCGGGTACGAGCAGTACTTC	CAWSVYRFGYEQYF
TRBD2	.	TRBV14	15	TRBJ2-7	TGTGCCAGCAGCCCTACTACGACTAGCGGCTACGAGCAGTACTTC	CASSPTTTSGYEQYF
.	.	TRBV27	14	TRBJ2-7	TGTGCCAGCATGGATCCGGACAGTTCCTACGAGCAGTACTTC	CASMDPDSSYEQYF
.	.	TRBV19	13	TRBJ1-4	TGTGCCAGTAGTTACCTGGACGGCGAAAAACTGTTTTTT	CASSYLDGEKLFF
TRBD1	.	TRBV28	14	TRBJ2-3	TGTGCCAGCACCCTCGACAGGGGCACAGATACGCAGTATTTT	CASTLDRGTDTQYF
.	.	TRBV11-2	13	TRBJ1-1	TGTGCCAGCAGCTTGGGCATCGGTACTGAAGCTTTCTTT	CASSLGIGTEAFF
.	.	TRBV27	16	TRBJ1-6	TGTGCCAGCAGTTACGGGATTCGGGGTCTCAACTCACCCCTCCACTTT	CASSYGIRGLNSPLHF
.	.	TRBV6-1	13	TRBJ1-2	TGTGCCAGCAGAGAAGGGGCGACCTATGGCTACACCTTC	CASREGATYGYTF
.	.	TRBV9	15	TRBJ1-5	TGTGCCAGCAGCGTATCGGGGCTCGGCAATCAGCCCCAGCATTTT	CASSVSGLGNQPQHF